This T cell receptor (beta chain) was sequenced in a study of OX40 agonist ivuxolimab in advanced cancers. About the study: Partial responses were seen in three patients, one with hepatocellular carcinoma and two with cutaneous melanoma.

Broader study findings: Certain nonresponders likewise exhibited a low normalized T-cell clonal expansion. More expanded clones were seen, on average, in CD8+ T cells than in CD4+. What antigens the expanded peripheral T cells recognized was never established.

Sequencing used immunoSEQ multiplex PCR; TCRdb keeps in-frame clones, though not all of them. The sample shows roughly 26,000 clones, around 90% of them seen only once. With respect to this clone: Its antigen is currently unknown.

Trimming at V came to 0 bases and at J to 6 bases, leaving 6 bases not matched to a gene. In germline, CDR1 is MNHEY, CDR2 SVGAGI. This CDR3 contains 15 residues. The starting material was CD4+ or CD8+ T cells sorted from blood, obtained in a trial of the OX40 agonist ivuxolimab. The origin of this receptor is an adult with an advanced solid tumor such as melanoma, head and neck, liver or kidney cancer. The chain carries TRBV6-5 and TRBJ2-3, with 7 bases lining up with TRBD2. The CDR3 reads CASSYSSGGRDTQYF. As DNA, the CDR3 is TGTGCCAGCAGTTACTCTTCGGGGGGAAGGGATACGCAGTATTTT.